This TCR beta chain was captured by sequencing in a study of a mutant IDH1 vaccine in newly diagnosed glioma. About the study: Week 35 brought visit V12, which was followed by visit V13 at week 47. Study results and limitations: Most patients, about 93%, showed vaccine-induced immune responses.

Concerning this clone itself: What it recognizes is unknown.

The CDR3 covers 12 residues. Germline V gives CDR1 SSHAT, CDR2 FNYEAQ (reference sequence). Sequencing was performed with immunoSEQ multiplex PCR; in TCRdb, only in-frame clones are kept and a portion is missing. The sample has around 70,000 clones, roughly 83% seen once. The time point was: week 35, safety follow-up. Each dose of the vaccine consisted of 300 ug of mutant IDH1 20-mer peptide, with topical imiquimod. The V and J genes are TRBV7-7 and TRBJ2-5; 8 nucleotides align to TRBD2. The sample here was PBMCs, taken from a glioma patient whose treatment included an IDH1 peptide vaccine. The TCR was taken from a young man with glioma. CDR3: CAIQPGGETQYF. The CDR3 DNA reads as TGTGCTATCCAACCGGGGGGGGAGACCCAGTACTTC.